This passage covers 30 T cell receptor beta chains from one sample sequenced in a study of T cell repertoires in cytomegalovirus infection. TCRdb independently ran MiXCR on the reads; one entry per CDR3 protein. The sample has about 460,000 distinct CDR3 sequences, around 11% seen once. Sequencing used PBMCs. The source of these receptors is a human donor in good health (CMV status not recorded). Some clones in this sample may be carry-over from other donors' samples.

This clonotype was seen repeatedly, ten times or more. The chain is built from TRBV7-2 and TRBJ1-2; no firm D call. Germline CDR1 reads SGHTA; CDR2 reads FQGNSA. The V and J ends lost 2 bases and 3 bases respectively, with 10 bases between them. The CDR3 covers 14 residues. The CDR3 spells CASSLMGADYGYTF. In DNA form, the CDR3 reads TGTGCCAGCAGCTTAATGGGTGCGGACTATGGCTACACCTTC.

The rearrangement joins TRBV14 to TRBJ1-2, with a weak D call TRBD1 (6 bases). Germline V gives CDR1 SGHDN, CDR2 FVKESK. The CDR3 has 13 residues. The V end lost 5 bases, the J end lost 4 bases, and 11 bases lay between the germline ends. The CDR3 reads CASSKAGVYGYTF. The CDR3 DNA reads TGTGCCAGCAGCAAAGCAGGGGTCTATGGCTACACCTTC.

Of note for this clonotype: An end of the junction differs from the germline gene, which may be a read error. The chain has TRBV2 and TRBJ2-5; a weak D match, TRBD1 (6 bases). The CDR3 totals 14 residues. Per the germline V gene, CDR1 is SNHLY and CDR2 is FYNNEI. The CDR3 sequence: CASSAGTNQESQYF. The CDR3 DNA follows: TGTGCCAGCAGTGCCGGGACAAACCAAGAGTCCCAGTACTTC.

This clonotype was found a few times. DNA for the CDR3: TGTGCCAGCAGCTCCATTAAATCGGAGAAGGGGGAACGGAACACTGAAGCTTTCTTT. Its translation: CASSSIKSEKGERNTEAFF. The V call is TRBV11-2, the J call TRBJ1-1, with D possibly TRBD1 on 6 matching bases. Trimming removed 4 bases from V and 1 base from J, with 25 bases in between. Looked up from germline, CDR1 is SGHAT and CDR2 is FQNNGV. The CDR3 loop spans 19 amino acids. Drawing the rest from reference TRBV11-2 and TRBJ1-1, the complete variable domain is EAGVAQSPRYKIIEKRQSVAFWCNPISGHATLYWYQQILGQGPKLLIQFQNNGVVDDSQLPKDRFSAERLKGVDSTLKIQPAKLEDSAVYLCASSSIKSEKGERNTEAFFGQGTRLTVV.

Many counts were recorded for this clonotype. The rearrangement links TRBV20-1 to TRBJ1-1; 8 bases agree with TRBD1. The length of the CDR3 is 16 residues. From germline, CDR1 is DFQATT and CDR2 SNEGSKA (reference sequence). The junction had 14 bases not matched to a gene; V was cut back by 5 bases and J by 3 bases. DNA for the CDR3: TGCAGTGCTGAGGGGGGGACAGGATTCGCGTACACTGAAGCTTTCTTT. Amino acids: CSAEGGTGFAYTEAFF.

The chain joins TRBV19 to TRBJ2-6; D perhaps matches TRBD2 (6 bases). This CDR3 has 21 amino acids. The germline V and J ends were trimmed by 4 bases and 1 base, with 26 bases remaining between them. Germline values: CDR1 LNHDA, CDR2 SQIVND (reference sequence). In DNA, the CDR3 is TGTGCCAGTAGTACTTTCCACGCCCGGGACCCCGGGGGTTCTGGGGCCAACGTCCTGACTTTC. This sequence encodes CASSTFHARDPGGSGANVLTF.

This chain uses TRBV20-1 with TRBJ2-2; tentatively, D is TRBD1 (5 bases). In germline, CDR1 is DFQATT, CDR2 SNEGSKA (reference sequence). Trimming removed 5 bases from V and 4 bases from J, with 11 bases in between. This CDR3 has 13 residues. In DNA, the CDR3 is TGCAGTGCTCAAGGGGCAGTCACCGGGGAGCTGTTTTTT. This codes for CSAQGAVTGELFF.

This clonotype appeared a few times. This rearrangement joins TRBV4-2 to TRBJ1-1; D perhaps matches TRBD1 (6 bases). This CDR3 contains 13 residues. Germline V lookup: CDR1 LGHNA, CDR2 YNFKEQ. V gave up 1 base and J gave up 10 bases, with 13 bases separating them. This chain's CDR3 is CASSQAGGEVAFF. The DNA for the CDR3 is TGTGCCAGCAGCCAAGCCGGGGGCGAGGTAGCTTTCTTT.

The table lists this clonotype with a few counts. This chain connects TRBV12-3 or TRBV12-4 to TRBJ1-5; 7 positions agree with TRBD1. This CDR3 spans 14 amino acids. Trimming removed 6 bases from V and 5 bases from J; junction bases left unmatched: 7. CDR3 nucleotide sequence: TGTGCCAGCAGCTCGGACAGGACGGATCAGCCCCAGCATTTT. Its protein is CASSSDRTDQPQHF.

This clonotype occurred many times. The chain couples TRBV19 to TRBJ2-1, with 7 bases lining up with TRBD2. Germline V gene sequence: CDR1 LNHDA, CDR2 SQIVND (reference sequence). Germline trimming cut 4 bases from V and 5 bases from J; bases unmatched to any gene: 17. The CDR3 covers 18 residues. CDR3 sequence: CASSTARGWGGRNNEQFF. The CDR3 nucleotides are TGTGCCAGTAGTACTGCTCGGGGGTGGGGGGGGAGAAACAATGAGCAGTTCTTC. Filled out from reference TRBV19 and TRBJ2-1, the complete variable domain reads DGGITQSPKYLFRKEGQNVTLSCEQNLNHDAMYWYRQDPGQGLRLIYYSQIVNDFQKGDIAEGYSVSREKKESFPLTVTSAQKNPTAFYLCASSTARGWGGRNNEQFFGPGTRLTVL.

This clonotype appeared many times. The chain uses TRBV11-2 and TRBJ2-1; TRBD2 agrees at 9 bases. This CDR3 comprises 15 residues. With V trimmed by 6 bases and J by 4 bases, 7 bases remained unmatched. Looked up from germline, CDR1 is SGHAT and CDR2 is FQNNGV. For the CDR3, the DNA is TGTGCCAGCAGTCCCGGGACTAGCATTTACAATGAGCAGTTCTTC. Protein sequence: CASSPGTSIYNEQFF.

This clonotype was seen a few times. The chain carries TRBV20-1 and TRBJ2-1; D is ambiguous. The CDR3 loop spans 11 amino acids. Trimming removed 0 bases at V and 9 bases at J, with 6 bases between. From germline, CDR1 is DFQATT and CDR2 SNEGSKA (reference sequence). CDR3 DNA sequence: TGCAGTGCTAGAGATGCTGGTGAGCAGTTCTTC. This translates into CSARDAGEQFF.

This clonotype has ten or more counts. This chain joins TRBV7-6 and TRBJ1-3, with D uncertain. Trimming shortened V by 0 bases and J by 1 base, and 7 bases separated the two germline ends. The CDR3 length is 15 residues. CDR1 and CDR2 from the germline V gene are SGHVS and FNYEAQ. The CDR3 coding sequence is TGTGCCAGCAGCTTAGCTAGAGCGTCTGGAAACACCATATATTTT. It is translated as CASSLARASGNTIYF.

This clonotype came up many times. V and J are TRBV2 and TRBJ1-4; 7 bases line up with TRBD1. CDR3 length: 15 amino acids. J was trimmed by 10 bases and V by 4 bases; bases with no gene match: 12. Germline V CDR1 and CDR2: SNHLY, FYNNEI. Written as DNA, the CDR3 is TGTGCCAGCAGTGGAGGCGCAGGGGGGTTGGGAAAACTGTTTTTT. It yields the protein CASSGGAGGLGKLFF.

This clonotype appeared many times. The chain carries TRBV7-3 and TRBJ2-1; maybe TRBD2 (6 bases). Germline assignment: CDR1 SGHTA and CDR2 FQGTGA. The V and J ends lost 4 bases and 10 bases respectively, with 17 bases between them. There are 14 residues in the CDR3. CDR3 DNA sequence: TGTGCCAGCAGCTCAATGGCGGGGCCCAGGGAGCAGTTCTTC. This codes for CASSSMAGPREQFF.

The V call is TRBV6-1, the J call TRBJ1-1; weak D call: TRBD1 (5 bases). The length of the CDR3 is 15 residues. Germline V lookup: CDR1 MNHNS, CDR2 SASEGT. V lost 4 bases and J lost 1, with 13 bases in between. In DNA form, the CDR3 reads TGTGCCAGCAGTGGACAGAATACCGGGAACACTGAAGCTTTCTTT. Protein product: CASSGQNTGNTEAFF.

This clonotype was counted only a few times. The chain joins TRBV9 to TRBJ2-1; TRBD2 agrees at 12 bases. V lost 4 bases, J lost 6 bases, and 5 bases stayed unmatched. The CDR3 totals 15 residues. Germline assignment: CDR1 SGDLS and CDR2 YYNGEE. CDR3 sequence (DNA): TGTGCCAGCAGCCTTACTAGCGGGAGGACCAATGAGCAGTTCTTC. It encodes CASSLTSGRTNEQFF.

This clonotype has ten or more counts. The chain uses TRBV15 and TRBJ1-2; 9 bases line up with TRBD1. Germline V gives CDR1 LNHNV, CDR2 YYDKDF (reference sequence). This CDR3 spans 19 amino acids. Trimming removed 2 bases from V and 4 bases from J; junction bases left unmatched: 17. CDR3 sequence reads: CATSRQKGDREAYIYGYTF. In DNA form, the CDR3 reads TGTGCCACCAGCAGACAAAAAGGGGACAGGGAGGCGTATATCTATGGCTACACCTTC. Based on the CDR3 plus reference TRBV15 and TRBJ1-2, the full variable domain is DAMVIQNPRYQVTQFGKPVTLSCSQTLNHNVMYWYQQKSSQAPKLLFHYYDKDFNNEADTPDNFQSRRPNTSFCFLDIRSPGLGDTAMYLCATSRQKGDREAYIYGYTFGSGTRLTVV.

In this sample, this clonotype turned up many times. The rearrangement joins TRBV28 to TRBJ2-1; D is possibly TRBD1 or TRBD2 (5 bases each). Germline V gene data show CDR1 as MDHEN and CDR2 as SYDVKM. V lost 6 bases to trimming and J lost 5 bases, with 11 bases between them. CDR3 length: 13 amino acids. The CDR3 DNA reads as TGTGCCAGCAGAAAAACGGGGCACAATGAGCAGTTCTTC. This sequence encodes CASRKTGHNEQFF.

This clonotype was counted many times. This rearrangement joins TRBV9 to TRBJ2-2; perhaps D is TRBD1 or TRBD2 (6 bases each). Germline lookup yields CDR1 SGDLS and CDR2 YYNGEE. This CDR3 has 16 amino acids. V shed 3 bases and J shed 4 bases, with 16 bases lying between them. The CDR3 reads CASSGGAGEATGELFF. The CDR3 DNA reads TGTGCCAGCAGCGGAGGGGCAGGGGAGGCCACCGGGGAGCTGTTTTTT.

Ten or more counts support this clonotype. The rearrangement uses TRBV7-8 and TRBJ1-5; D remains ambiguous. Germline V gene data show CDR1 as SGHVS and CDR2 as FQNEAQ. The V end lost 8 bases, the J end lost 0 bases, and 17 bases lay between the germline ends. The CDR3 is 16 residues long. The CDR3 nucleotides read TGTGCCAGCGGCGAGGGAGCCACTTATAGCAATCAGCCCCAGCATTTT. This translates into CASGEGATYSNQPQHF.

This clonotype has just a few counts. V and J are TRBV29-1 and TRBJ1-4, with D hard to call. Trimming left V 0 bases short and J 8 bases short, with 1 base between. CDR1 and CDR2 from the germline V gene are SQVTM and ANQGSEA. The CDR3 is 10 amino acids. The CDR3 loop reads CSVEEEKLFF. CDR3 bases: TGCAGCGTTGAAGAAGAAAAACTGTTTTTT.

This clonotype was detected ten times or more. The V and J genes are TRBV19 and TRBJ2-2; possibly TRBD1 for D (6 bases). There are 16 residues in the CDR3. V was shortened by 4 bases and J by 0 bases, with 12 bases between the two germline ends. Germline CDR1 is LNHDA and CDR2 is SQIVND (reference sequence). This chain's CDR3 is CASSNNRASNTGELFF. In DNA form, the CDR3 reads TGTGCCAGTAGTAATAACAGGGCATCGAACACCGGGGAGCTGTTTTTT. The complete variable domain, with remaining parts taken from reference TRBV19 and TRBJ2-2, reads DGGITQSPKYLFRKEGQNVTLSCEQNLNHDAMYWYRQDPGQGLRLIYYSQIVNDFQKGDIAEGYSVSREKKESFPLTVTSAQKNPTAFYLCASSNNRASNTGELFFGEGSRLTVL.

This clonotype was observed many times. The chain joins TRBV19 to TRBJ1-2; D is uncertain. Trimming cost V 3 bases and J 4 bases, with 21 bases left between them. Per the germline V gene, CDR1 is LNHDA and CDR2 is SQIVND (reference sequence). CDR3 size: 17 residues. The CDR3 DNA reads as TGTGCCAGTAGTATCGGTTGGAGTAAAACAGAGAGCTATGGCTACACCTTC. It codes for CASSIGWSKTESYGYTF.

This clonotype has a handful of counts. The CDR3 region is CAISVGYNSNQPQHF. The CDR3 DNA is TGTGCCATCAGTGTAGGGTACAATAGCAATCAGCCCCAGCATTTT. The chain links TRBV10-3 to TRBJ1-5; no firm D call. This CDR3 region has 15 residues. Germline-derived CDR1 and CDR2 are ENHRY and SYGVKD. V lost 4 bases and J 0 bases, leaving 10 bases between the germline ends.

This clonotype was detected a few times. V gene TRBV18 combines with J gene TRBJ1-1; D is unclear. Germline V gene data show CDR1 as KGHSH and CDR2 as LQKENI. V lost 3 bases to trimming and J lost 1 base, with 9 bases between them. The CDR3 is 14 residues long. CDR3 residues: CASSPQWGNTEAFF. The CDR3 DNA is TGTGCCAGCTCACCCCAGTGGGGGAACACTGAAGCTTTCTTT. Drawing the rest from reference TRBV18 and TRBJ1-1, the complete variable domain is NAGVMQNPRHLVRRRGQEARLRCSPMKGHSHVYWYRQLPEEGLKFMVYLQKENIIDESGMPKERFSAEFPKEGPSILRIQQVVRGDSAAYFCASSPQWGNTEAFFGQGTRLTVV.

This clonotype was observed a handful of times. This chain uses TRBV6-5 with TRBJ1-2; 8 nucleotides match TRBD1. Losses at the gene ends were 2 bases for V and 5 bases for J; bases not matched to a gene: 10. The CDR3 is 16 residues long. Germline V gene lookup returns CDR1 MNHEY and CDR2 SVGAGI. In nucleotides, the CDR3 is TGTGCCAGCAGTTACGCGGTGGTGGACAGGGAGTATGGCTACACCTTC. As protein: CASSYAVVDREYGYTF.

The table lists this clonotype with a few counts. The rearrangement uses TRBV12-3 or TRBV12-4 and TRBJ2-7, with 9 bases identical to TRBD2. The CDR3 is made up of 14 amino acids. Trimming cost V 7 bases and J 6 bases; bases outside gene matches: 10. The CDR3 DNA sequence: TGTGCCAGCACCCCCGCGGTAGCGGGAGCCGAGCAGTACTTC. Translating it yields CASTPAVAGAEQYF.

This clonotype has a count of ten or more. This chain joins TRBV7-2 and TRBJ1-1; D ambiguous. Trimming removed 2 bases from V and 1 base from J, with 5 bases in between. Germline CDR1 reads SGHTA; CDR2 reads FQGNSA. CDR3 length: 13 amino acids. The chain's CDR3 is CASSLNRNTEAFF. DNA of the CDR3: TGTGCCAGCAGCTTAAACAGGAACACTGAAGCTTTCTTT.

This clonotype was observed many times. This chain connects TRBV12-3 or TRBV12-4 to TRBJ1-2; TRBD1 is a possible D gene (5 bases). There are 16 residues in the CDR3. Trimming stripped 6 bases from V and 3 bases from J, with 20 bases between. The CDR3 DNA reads TGTGCCAGCAGGTTGGGGGGGACCCTCAGGGACTATGGCTACACCTTC. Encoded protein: CASRLGGTLRDYGYTF.